The source of this TCR beta chain is a study of T cell repertoires in cytomegalovirus infection. For the study at large: Indicated by public TCR beta signatures were CMV infection and matching HLA type. Study results and limitations: Dominating the ex vivo response were HLA-C-restricted CMV-specific TCR beta clonotypes.

The CDR3 spans 15 residues. The V gene's germline CDR1 is SGHRS and CDR2 YFSETQ. Trimming took off 0 bases at V and 5 bases at J, with 14 bases between the two ends. TCRdb recomputed calls from the reads with MiXCR, one row per CDR3 protein. The sample consists of approximately 1,000,000 distinct CDR3 sequences, roughly a third of them appearing once. This clonotype appeared once. Its antigen is not identified. Material: cultured CD8+ T cells from PBMCs, obtained from culture after CMV antigen stimulation. This receptor was obtained from a human donor in good health (CMV status not recorded). Some clones in this sample may be carry-over from other donors' samples. The rearrangement uses TRBV5-1 and TRBJ1-1; D gene unclear. CDR3 DNA sequence: TGCGCCAGCAGCTTGGGGGAAGGCGTCCTGACTGAAGCTTTCTTT. It yields the protein CASSLGEGVLTEAFF.